The T cell receptor (beta chain) described here comes from a study of tumor and adjacent non-tumor tissue in lung cancer. Germline loops: CDR1 SGHAT, CDR2 FQNNGV. This CDR3 has 15 residues. TCRbeta libraries were built with three rounds of nested PCR, modified from ARM-PCR. MiXCR, applied by TCRdb to the multiplex PCR reads, yields one record per CDR3 protein. There are about 93,000 distinct CDR3 sequences in the sample; roughly 70% occur only once, and 15% to 20% lies in the top ten. RNA was extracted from bulk tissue without any cell sorting. As to this clonotype: A read error may account for a junction end that differs from germline.

The TCR comes from a man aged 60 to 75 with non-small cell lung cancer. V usage is TRBV11-2 and J usage is TRBJ2-5; TRBD2 might be the D (6 bases). The sample was lung tumor tissue. CDR3 sequence: CSSRLGGSDQETHYF. The CDR3 DNA is TGTAGCAGCAGGTTAGGAGGGTCGGACCAAGAGACCCACTACTTC.